A selection of T cell receptor beta chains follows, all from one sample in a study of blood T cells in healthy people across ages. Each CDR3 protein is one row after TCRdb ran MiXCR on the 5' RACE reads. This sample has some 900,000 distinct CDR3 sequences, with 40% to 60% found just once. The sequencing sample was made of blood. These receptors all stem from a man aged 25-45 years in good health. Each CDR3 is given with its conserved first and last residue. Fields, in order: D gene, clone size, J gene, V gene, CDR3 protein, CDR3 DNA. A D gene is named only where the DNA matches it firmly. The size field is filled for only some rows; it gives once, few, many or a size class.

TRBD2	NA	TRBJ2-1	TRBV5-6	CASSGPGGPRYNEQFF	TGTGCCAGCAGCGGACCGGGGGGGCCGAGATACAATGAGCAGTTCTTC
NA	NA	TRBJ2-3	TRBV5-1	CASSFPGDTDTQYF	TGCGCCAGCAGCTTTCCGGGGGACACAGATACGCAGTATTTT
NA	NA	TRBJ2-5	TRBV6-4	CASSDEAGEEETQYF	TGTGCCAGCAGTGACGAGGCTGGGGAGGAGGAGACCCAGTACTTC
NA	NA	TRBJ1-1	TRBV29-1	CSVHEQPNTEAFF	TGCAGCGTACATGAACAGCCGAACACTGAAGCTTTCTTT
NA	NA	TRBJ2-5	TRBV10-2	CASSENRGGTQYF	TGCGCCAGCAGTGAGAACAGGGGAGGGACCCAGTACTTC
TRBD1	NA	TRBJ1-1	TRBV27	CASSLRGPGTEAFF	TGTGCCAGCAGTCTTAGGGGGCCGGGCACTGAAGCTTTCTTT
TRBD2	few	TRBJ2-5	TRBV7-7	CASSLTPGLGEETQYF	TGTGCTAGCAGCTTAACACCGGGACTAGGGGAAGAGACCCAGTACTTC
TRBD1	few	TRBJ2-7	TRBV20-1	CSARDETGKYYEQYF	TGCAGTGCTAGAGATGAGACAGGGAAATACTACGAGCAGTACTTC
NA	NA	TRBJ1-1	TRBV28	CASSLATGLAFF	TGTGCCAGCAGTTTAGCTACAGGGTTAGCTTTCTTT
NA	NA	TRBJ1-3	TRBV4-1	CASSPVVDIGNTIYF	TGCGCCAGCAGCCCGGTGGTGGATATAGGAAACACCATATATTTT
NA	NA	TRBJ2-1	TRBV5-1	CASSLVGEDYNEQFF	TGCGCCAGCAGCTTGGTGGGGGAGGACTACAATGAGCAGTTCTTC
TRBD1	NA	TRBJ1-2	TRBV7-2	CASSGAVQGVYGYTF	TGTGCCAGCAGCGGAGCGGTCCAGGGGGTGTATGGCTACACCTTC
NA	once	TRBJ2-7	TRBV6-2/TRBV6-3	CASSPHGRDTYEQYF	TGTGCCAGCAGCCCCCACGGCAGGGACACCTACGAGCAGTACTTC
NA	NA	TRBJ2-5	TRBV25-1	CASSERGRETQYF	TGTGCCAGCAGTGAACGGGGGAGAGAGACCCAGTACTTC
TRBD2	NA	TRBJ2-1	TRBV28	CASSLTRGAYNEQFF	TGTGCCAGCAGTTTAACGCGGGGGGCCTACAATGAGCAGTTCTTC
NA	NA	TRBJ2-2	TRBV4-2	CASSQGRSWTGELFF	TGTGCCAGCAGCCAAGGCAGGAGTTGGACCGGGGAGCTGTTTTTT